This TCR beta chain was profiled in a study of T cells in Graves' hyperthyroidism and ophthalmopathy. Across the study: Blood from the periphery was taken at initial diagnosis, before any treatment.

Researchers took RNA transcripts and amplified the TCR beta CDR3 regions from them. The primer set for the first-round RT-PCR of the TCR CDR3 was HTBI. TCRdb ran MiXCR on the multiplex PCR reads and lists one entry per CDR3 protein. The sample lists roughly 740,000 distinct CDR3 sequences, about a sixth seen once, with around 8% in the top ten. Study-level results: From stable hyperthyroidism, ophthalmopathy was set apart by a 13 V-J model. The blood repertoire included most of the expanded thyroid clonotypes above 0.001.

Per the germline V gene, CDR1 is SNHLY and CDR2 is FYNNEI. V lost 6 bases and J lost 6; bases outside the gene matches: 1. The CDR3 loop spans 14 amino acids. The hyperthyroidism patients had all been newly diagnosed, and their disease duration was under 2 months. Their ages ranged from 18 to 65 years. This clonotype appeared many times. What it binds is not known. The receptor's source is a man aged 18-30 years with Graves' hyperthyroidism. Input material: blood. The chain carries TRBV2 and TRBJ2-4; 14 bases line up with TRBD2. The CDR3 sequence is CASSGLAGGNIQYF. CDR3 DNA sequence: TGTGCCAGCAGCGGACTAGCGGGAGGAAACATTCAGTACTTC. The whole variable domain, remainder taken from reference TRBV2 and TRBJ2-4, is EPEVTQTPSHQVTQMGQEVILRCVPISNHLYFYWYRQILGQKVEFLVSFYNNEISEKSEIFDDQFSVERPDGSNFTLKIRSTKLEDSAMYFCASSGLAGGNIQYFGAGTRLSVL.